The 11 T cell receptor beta chains below were found in one sample sequenced in a study of blood T cells in healthy people across ages. Sample-barcoded 5' priming and a J-beta primer mix drove a second PCR of roughly 7 to 11 cycles. TCRdb passed the 5' RACE reads through MiXCR, listing each CDR3 protein once. The sample has more than 900,000 distinct CDR3 sequences; approximately 25% are singletons. These same records also appear under a second study, on T cells of mothers and their children.

The sequenced sample consisted of blood. These receptors all stem from a girl aged 2-10 years in good health.

This clonotype was seen a handful of times. This rearrangement joins TRBV28 to TRBJ2-7; 7 nucleotides line up with TRBD2. Unmatched junction bases numbered 9, after V lost 7 bases and J lost 3 bases. This CDR3 has 14 residues. CDR1 is MDHEN and CDR2 is SYDVKM in the germline V gene. The chain's CDR3 is CASNPLVAGYEQYF. The CDR3 nucleotides are TGTGCCAGCAACCCGTTGGTAGCGGGCTACGAGCAGTACTTC.

This chain uses TRBV7-9 with TRBJ1-4, with 9 bases matching TRBD1. After removal of 4 bases from V and 5 bases from J, the junction contained 8 bases not matched to a gene. Germline V CDR1 and CDR2: SEHNR, FQNEAQ (reference sequence). The CDR3 is made up of 16 amino acids. The CDR3 nucleotides are TGTGCCAGCAGCTCGTGGGGACAGGGTATCAATGAAAAACTGTTTTTT. It is translated as CASSSWGQGINEKLFF.

The chain links TRBV24-1 to TRBJ2-5; no clear D. CDR3 length equals 13 residues. CDR1 is KGHDR, CDR2 SFDVKD, per germline. Trimming removed 7 bases from V and 5 bases from J, with 13 bases in between. The CDR3 DNA reads as TGTGCCACCAGGGAAACAGCTTTGGAGACCCAGTACTTC. Its protein is CATRETALETQYF.

The chain has TRBV2 and TRBJ2-1, with D uncertain. This CDR3 is built from 14 residues. V lost 5 bases and J lost 6, with 14 bases in between. From germline, CDR1 is SNHLY and CDR2 FYNNEI. In nucleotides, the CDR3 is TGTGCCAGCAGTCCCCGTCACCCTGCCAATGAGCAGTTCTTC. This sequence encodes CASSPRHPANEQFF. The whole variable domain, filled in from reference TRBV2 and TRBJ2-1, reads EPEVTQTPSHQVTQMGQEVILRCVPISNHLYFYWYRQILGQKVEFLVSFYNNEISEKSEIFDDQFSVERPDGSNFTLKIRSTKLEDSAMYFCASSPRHPANEQFFGPGTRLTVL.

This chain connects TRBV20-1 to TRBJ2-2; tentative D call: TRBD2 (7 bases). Germline CDR1 and CDR2: DFQATT and SNEGSKA (reference sequence). The CDR3 is 17 amino acids. Deletions cut 6 bases from V and 0 bases from J, with 20 bases between. CDR3 in amino acids: CSAEVVAGATNTGELFF. The CDR3 nucleotides read TGCAGTGCCGAGGTTGTTGCGGGGGCTACGAACACCGGGGAGCTGTTTTTT.

The chain has TRBV24-1 and TRBJ1-2; D is unclear. Germline V CDR1 and CDR2: KGHDR, SFDVKD. V lost 4 bases, J lost 2 bases, and 13 bases lay in between. The CDR3 runs 15 residues. CDR3 DNA sequence: TGTGCCACCAGTGAATCCCAGACGGGAAACTATGGCTACACCTTC. Its protein is CATSESQTGNYGYTF.

A few counts support this clonotype. The rearrangement uses TRBV3-1 and TRBJ1-1, with D unresolved. Trimming removed 2 bases at V and 12 bases at J, with 19 bases between. This CDR3 has 14 residues. Germline values: CDR1 LGHDT, CDR2 YNNKEL (reference sequence). The CDR3 DNA reads TGTGCCAGCAGCCAAACCTCCGGGCCTGAGGGATCTTTCTTT. Its translation: CASSQTSGPEGSFF.

This clonotype has just one count. V and J are TRBV3-1 and TRBJ2-1; D possibly corresponds to TRBD2 (5 bases). V dropped 5 bases and J dropped 6 bases, with 23 bases sitting between them. The CDR3 loop spans 17 amino acids. Germline CDR1 and CDR2: LGHDT and YNNKEL (reference sequence). CDR3 nucleotide sequence: TGTGCCAGCAGCTCCCCAAGCGGTCTTGAAAATAGCAATGAGCAGTTCTTC. It is translated as CASSSPSGLENSNEQFF.

This chain connects TRBV6-2 or TRBV6-3 to TRBJ1-5; D is unclear. The germline V and J ends were trimmed by 4 bases and 5 bases, with 12 bases remaining between them. Germline V lookup: CDR1 MNHEY, CDR2 SVGEGT. The length of the CDR3 is 14 residues. CDR3: CASSFFGYDQPQHF. The DNA of the CDR3 is TGTGCCAGCAGTTTTTTTGGGTACGATCAGCCCCAGCATTTT.

This chain connects TRBV12-3 or TRBV12-4 to TRBJ2-3; D is unclear. The CDR3 runs to 14 residues. V was shortened by 6 bases and J by 3 bases, with 13 bases between the two germline ends. CDR3 nucleotide sequence: TGTGCCAGCAGCCCGCATTTCGGGACAGATACGCAGTATTTT. Amino acids: CASSPHFGTDTQYF.

This chain links TRBV15 with TRBJ2-7; TRBD1 is a possible D gene (6 bases). V was cut by 0 bases and J by 5 bases, with 8 bases left in between. Germline CDR1 LNHNV, CDR2 YYDKDF (reference sequence). This CDR3 spans 13 amino acids. DNA of the CDR3: TGTGCCACCAGCAGAGAACAGGGTAACGAGCAGTACTTC. This encodes CATSREQGNEQYF. Drawing the rest from reference TRBV15 and TRBJ2-7, the complete variable domain is DAMVIQNPRYQVTQFGKPVTLSCSQTLNHNVMYWYQQKSSQAPKLLFHYYDKDFNNEADTPDNFQSRRPNTSFCFLDIRSPGLGDTAMYLCATSREQGNEQYFGPGTRLTVT.